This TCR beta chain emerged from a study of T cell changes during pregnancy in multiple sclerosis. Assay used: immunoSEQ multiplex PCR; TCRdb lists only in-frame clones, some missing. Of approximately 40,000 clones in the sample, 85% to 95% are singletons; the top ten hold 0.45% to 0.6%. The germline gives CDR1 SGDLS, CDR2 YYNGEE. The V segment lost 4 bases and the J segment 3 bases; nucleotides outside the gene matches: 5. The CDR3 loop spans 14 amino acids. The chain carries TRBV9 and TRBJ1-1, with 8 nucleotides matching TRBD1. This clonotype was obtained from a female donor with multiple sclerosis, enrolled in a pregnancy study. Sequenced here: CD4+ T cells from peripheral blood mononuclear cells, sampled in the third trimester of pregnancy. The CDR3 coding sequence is TGTGCCAGCAGCCGAGGACAGGGTGACACTGAAGCTTTCTTT. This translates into CASSRGQGDTEAFF.